The present T cell receptor (beta chain) was sequenced within a study of T cell responses to AZD1222 COVID-19 vaccine. Study-wide results and caveats: Two AZD1222 doses significantly raised spike-specific TCR breadth and depth over controls. Repertoire samples came only from after the peak T cell response. White British ancestry dominated among donors, who included more females, and clonal diversity was possibly underestimated.

Germline-derived CDR1 and CDR2 are MGHRA and YSYEKL. The V end lost 3 bases, the J end lost 7 bases, and 19 bases lay between the germline ends. The CDR3 length is 16 residues. Generated by immunoSEQ multiplex PCR, the TCRdb table keeps only in-frame clones and is missing some. Of about 140,000 clones in the sample, more than 75% were seen once. Notes on this clone: The antigen is not known.

Sequenced material: peripheral blood, taken 28 days after the second AZD1222 dose. This sequence originates from an adult who received the AZD1222 COVID-19 vaccine. This chain joins TRBV4-1 and TRBJ2-1; D might be TRBD2 (5 bases). The CDR3 here is CASSHPAATPGNEQFF. CDR3 sequence (DNA): TGCGCCAGCAGCCACCCTGCGGCCACCCCGGGGAATGAGCAGTTCTTC.